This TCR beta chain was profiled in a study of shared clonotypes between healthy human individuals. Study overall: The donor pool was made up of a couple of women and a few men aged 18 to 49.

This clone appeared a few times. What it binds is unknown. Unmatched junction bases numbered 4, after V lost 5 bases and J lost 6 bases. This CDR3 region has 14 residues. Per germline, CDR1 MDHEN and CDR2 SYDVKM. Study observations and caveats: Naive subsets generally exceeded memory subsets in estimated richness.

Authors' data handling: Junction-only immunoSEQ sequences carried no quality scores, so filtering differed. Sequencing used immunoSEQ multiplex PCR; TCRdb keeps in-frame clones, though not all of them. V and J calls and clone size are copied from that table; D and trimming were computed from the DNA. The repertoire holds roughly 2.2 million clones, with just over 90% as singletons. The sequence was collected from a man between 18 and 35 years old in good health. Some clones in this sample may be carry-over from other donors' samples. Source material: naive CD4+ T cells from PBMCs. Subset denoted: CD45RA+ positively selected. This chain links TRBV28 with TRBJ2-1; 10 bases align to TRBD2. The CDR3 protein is CASSGLAGVNEQFF. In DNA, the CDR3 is TGTGCCAGCAGTGGGCTAGCGGGAGTCAATGAGCAGTTCTTC.